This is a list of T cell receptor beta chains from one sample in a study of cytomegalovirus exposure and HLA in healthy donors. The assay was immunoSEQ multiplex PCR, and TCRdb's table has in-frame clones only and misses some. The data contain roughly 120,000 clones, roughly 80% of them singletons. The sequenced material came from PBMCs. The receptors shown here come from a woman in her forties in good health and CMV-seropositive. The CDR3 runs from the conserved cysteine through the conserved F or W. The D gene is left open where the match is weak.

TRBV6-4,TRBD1,CASSDKDRGNTEAFF
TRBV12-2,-,CASRLVELGAPISYNEQFF
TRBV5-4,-,CASSGGSNTRGKNTEAFF
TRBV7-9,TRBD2,CASSLSLAAYNEQFF
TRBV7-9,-,CASSPTSGIRAVGAFF
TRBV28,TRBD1,CASSLAPGQGYEQYF
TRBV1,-,CTSSQDSQGAGPCFSYEQYF
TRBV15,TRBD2,CATSKASGAALYEQYF
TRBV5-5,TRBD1,CASSQDRSTGELFF
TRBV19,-,CASSITGMNTEAFF
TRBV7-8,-,CASQNKGGAGEKLFF
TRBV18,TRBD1,CASSPLQAGGMNTEAFF
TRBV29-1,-,CSVERGTGYTF
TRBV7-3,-,CASSLSVDSYEQYF
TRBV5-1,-,CASSNGVGLETQYF
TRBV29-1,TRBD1,CSVGTSAGTGLYEQYF